This T cell receptor beta chain was recorded in a study of human T cells and chemical hapten exposure. In germline, CDR1 is SGHTA, CDR2 FQGNSA. The CDR3 totals 11 residues. Deletions cut 2 bases from V and 12 bases from J, with 10 bases between. This clonotype came up many times. Via MiXCR, TCRdb re-called the RACE reads, giving one row per CDR3 protein. This sample has some 330,000 distinct CDR3 sequences; 5.5% occur once, and the top ten carry over 6.5%. Time point of the sample: pre-sensitization, week 0. The treatment here: therapeutic diphenylcyclopropenone sensitization with weekly scalp DPC. The source is a woman aged 18 to 35 with alopecia areata. Some clones in this sample may be carry-over from other donors' samples. Here the sequenced sample was whole blood, taken in connection with sensitization to the hapten diphenylcyclopropenone (DPC). V is TRBV7-2 and J is TRBJ1-1; no clear D. CDR3 region: CASSLNDSPFF. The CDR3 DNA sequence: TGTGCCAGCAGCTTAAATGACTCACCTTTCTTT.